Sequencing of this T cell receptor beta chain was carried out in a study of blood T cell repertoires in COVID-19. Study context: T cells, B-cell-depleted T cells, or PBMCs supplied cDNA or gDNA.

J was trimmed by 8 bases and V by 2 bases; bases with no gene match: 10. Germline loops: CDR1 MGHRA, CDR2 YSYEKL. The length of the CDR3 is 16 residues. The table came from immunoSEQ multiplex PCR; TCRdb's copy has only in-frame clones and leaves some out. This repertoire shows 40,000 or so clones, around nine tenths found once; its top ten account for roughly 13%. This receptor was taken from a human donor in a cohort sampled during active COVID-19. Sequenced material: peripheral blood. This chain connects TRBV4-1 to TRBJ2-1, with 9 bases that match TRBD1. CDR3 in amino acids: CASSQPGRDRDYEQFF. The CDR3 DNA follows: TGCGCCAGCAGCCAACCCGGCCGGGACAGGGATTATGAGCAGTTCTTC.